This T cell receptor beta chain originates from a study of T cell repertoires in cytomegalovirus infection. Regarding the study as a whole: Of the TCR beta families, the public ones yielded a cumulative frequency that identified carriers of CMV plus the relevant HLA. The response measured ex vivo was dominated by TCR beta clonotypes (HLA-C-restricted and CMV-specific).

About this clonotype itself: What it recognizes is unknown.

TCRdb processed the reads anew with MiXCR; each CDR3 protein has one entry. Found here are fewer than 900,000 distinct CDR3 sequences, roughly 29% of them singletons; the top ten hold around 12%. The V gene lost 3 bases and the J gene lost 3 bases, with 11 bases spanning the gap. This CDR3 spans 14 amino acids. Sequenced here: cultured CD8+ T cells from PBMCs, sampled from culture after CMV antigen stimulation. V is TRBV23-1 and J is TRBJ2-5, with no clear D. TRBV23-1 is an ORF, with its function uncertain. The source of this sequence is a human donor in good health (CMV status not recorded). Some clones in this sample may be carry-over from other donors' samples. The CDR3 nucleotides are TGCGCCAGCAGTCATTTCGGGCCCGAAGAGACCCAGTACTTC. This codes for CASSHFGPEETQYF.